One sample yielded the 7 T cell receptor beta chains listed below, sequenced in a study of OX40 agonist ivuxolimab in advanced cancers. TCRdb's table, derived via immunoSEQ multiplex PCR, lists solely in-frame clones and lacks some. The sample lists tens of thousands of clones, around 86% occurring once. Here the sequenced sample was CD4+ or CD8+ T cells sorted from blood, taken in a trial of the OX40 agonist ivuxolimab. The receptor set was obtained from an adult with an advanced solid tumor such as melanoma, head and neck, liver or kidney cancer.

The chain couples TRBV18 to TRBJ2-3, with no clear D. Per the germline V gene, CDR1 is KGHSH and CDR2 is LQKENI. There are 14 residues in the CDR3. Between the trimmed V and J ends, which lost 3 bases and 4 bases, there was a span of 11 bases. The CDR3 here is CASSPVASPDTQYF. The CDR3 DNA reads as TGTGCCAGCTCACCGGTAGCCTCCCCAGATACGCAGTATTTT.

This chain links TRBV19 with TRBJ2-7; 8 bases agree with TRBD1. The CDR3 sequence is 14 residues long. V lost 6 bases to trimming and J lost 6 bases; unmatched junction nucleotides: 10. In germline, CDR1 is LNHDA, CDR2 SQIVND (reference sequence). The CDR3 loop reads CASREDRASSEQYF. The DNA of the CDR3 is TGTGCCAGTAGGGAGGACAGGGCCAGCAGCGAGCAGTACTTC.

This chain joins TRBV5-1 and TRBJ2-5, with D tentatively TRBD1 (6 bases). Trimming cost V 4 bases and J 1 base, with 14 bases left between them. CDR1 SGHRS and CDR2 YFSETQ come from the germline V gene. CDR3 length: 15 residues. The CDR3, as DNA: TGCGCCAGCAGCCCGTTCCAGGGGAGCCAAGAGACCCAGTACTTC. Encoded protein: CASSPFQGSQETQYF.

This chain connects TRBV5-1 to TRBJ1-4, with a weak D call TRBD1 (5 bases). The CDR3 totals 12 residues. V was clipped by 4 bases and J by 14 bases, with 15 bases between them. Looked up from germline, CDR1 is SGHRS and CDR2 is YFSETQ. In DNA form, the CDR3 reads TGCGCCAGCAGCCCGGACCGGGACTGGCTGTTTTTT. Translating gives CASSPDRDWLFF.

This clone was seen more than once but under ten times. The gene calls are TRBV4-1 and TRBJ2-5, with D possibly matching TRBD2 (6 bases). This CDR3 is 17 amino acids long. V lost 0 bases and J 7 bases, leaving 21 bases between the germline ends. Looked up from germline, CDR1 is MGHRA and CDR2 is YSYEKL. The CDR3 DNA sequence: TGCGCCAGCAGCCAAGATTCGGTTAGCGGCGCGAGGGGGACCCAGTACTTC. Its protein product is CASSQDSVSGARGTQYF.

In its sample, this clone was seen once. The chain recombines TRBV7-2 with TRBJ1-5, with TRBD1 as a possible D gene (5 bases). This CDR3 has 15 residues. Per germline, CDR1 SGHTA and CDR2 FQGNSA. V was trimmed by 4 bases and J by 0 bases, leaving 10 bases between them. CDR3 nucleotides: TGTGCCAGCAGCTCTAGACAGACTAGCAATCAGCCCCAGCATTTT. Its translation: CASSSRQTSNQPQHF.

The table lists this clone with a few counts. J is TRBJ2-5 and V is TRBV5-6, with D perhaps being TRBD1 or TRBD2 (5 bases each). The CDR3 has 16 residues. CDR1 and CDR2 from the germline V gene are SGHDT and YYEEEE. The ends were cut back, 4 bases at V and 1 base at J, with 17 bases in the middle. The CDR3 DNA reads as TGTGCCAGCAGCGTAACCGGGACGGAGGTCCAAGAGACCCAGTACTTC. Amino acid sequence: CASSVTGTEVQETQYF.